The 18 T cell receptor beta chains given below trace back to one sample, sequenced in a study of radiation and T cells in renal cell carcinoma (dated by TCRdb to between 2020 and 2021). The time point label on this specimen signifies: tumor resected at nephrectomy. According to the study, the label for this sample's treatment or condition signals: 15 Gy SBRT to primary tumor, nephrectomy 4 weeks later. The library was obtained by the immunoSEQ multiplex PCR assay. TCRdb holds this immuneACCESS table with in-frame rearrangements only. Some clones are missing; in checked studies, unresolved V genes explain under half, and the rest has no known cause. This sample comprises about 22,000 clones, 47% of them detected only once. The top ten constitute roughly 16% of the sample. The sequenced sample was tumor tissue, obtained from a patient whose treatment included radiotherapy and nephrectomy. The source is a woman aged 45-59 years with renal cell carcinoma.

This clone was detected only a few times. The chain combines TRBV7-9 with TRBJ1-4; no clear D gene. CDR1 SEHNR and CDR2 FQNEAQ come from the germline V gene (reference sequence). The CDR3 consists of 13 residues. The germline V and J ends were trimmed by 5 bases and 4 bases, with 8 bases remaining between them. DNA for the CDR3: TGTGCCAGCAGCCGATCGGGTAATGAAAAACTGTTTTTT. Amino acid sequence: CASSRSGNEKLFF. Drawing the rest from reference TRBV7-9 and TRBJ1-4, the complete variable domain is DTGVSQNPRHKITKRGQNVTFRCDPISEHNRLYWYRQTLGQGPEFLTYFQNEAQLEKSRLLSDRFSAERPKGSFSTLEIQRTEQGDSAMYLCASSRSGNEKLFFGSGTQLSVL.

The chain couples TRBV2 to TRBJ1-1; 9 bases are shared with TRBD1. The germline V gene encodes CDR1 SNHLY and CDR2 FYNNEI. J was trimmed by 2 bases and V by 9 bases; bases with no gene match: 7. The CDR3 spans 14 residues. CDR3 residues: CARQGARGNTEAFF. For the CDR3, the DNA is TGTGCCAGACAGGGGGCGCGGGGAAACACTGAAGCTTTCTTT.

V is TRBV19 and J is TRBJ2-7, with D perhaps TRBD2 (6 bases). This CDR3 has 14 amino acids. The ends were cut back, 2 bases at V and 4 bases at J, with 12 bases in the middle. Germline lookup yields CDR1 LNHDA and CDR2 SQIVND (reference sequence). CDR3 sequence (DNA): TGTGCCAGTAGTATAACGGCAGGAGGGTACGAGCAGTACTTC. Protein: CASSITAGGYEQYF. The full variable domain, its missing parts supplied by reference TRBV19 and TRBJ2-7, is DGGITQSPKYLFRKEGQNVTLSCEQNLNHDAMYWYRQDPGQGLRLIYYSQIVNDFQKGDIAEGYSVSREKKESFPLTVTSAQKNPTAFYLCASSITAGGYEQYFGPGTRLTVT.

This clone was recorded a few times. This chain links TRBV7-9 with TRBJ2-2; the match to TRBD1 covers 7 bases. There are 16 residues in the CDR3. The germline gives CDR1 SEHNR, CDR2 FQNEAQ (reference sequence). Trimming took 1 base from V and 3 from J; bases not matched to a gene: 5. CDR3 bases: TGTGCCAGCAGCTTAGGGACAGGTTTTTACACCGGGGAGCTGTTTTTT. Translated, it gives CASSLGTGFYTGELFF.

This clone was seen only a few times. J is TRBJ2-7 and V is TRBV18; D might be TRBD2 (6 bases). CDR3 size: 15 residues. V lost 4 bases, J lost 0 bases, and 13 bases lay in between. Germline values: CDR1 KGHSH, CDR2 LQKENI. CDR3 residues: CASSRTRGTSYEQYF. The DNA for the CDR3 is TGTGCCAGCTCACGAACCCGGGGGACCTCCTACGAGCAGTACTTC.

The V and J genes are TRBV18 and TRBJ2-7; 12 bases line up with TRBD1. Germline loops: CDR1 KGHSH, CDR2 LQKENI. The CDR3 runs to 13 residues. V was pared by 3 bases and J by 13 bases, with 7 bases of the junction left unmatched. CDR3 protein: CASSPRDRGLSYF. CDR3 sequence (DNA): TGTGCCAGCTCACCTCGGGACAGGGGGCTCAGTTACTTC.

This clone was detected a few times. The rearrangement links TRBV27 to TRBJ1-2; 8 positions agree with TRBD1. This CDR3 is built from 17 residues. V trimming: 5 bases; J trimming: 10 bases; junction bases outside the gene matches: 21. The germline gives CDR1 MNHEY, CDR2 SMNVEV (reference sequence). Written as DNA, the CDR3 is TGTGCCAGCAGTCGTTACGCTACGACAGGGGTCATGGCTCCCTACACCTTC. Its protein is CASSRYATTGVMAPYTF.

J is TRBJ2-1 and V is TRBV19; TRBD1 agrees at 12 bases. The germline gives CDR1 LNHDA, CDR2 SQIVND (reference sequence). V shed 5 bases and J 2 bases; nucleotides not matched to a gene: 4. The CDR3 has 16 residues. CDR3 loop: CASSAGTGGAYNEQFF. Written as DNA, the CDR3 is TGTGCCAGTAGTGCCGGGACAGGGGGCGCCTACAATGAGCAGTTCTTC. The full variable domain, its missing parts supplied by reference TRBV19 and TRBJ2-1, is DGGITQSPKYLFRKEGQNVTLSCEQNLNHDAMYWYRQDPGQGLRLIYYSQIVNDFQKGDIAEGYSVSREKKESFPLTVTSAQKNPTAFYLCASSAGTGGAYNEQFFGPGTRLTVL.

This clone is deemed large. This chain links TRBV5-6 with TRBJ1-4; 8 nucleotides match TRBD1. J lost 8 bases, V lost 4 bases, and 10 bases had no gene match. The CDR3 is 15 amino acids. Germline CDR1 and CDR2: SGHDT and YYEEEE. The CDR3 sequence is CASSRSRTGKEKLFF. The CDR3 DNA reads TGTGCCAGCAGCCGTTCCCGGACAGGGAAGGAAAAACTGTTTTTT.

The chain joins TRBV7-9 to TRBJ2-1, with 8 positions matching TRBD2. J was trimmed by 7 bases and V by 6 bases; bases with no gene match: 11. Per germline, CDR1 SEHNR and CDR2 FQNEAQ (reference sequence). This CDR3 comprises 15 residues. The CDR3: CASSSTPGLVNEQFF. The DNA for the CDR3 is TGTGCCAGCAGTTCAACTCCGGGACTAGTAAATGAGCAGTTCTTC.

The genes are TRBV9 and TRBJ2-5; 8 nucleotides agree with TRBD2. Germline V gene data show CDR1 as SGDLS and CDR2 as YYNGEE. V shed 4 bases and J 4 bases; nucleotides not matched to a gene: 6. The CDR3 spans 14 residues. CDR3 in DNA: TGTGCCAGCAGCACCGGGGGGGCCGGAGAGACCCAGTACTTC. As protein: CASSTGGAGETQYF.

The CDR3 nucleotides read TGTGCCAGCAGCTTCCATCGGGACACCGGGGAGCTGTTTTTT. It specifies CASSFHRDTGELFF. The rearrangement links TRBV7-8 to TRBJ2-2; D unresolved. This CDR3 has 14 residues. Germline CDR1 and CDR2: SGHVS and FQNEAQ. V shed 3 bases and J shed 3 bases, with 8 bases lying between them.

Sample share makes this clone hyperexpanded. Here the CDR3 DNA reads TGTGCCAGCAGCTTGGCCATTCGGGGAAGCTATGGCTACACCTTC. Translated: CASSLAIRGSYGYTF. The chain joins TRBV5-6 to TRBJ1-2, with unresolved D. Trimming took off 0 bases at V and 4 bases at J, with 13 bases between the two ends. This CDR3 is built from 15 residues. The V gene's germline CDR1 is SGHDT and CDR2 YYEEEE.

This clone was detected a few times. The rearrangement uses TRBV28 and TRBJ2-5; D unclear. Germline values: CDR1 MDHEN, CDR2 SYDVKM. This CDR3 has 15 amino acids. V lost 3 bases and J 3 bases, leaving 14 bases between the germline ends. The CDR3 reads CASSFSRVLKETQYF. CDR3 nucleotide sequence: TGTGCCAGCAGTTTCTCTAGGGTTTTGAAAGAGACCCAGTACTTC.

CDR3 in DNA: TGTGCCAGCAGTTACACGGGGAGTTTCACTGAAGCTTTCTTT. Translating gives CASSYTGSFTEAFF. J is TRBJ1-1 and V is TRBV6-5; D is uncertain. CDR3 length: 14 amino acids. Trimming removed 2 bases from V and 4 bases from J, with 11 bases in between. CDR1 and CDR2 (germline): MNHEY, SVGAGI.

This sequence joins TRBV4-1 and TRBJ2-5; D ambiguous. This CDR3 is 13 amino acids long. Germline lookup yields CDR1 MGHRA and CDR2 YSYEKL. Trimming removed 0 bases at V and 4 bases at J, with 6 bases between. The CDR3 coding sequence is TGCGCCAGCAGCCAAGATCCTGCAGAGACCCAGTACTTC. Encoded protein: CASSQDPAETQYF.

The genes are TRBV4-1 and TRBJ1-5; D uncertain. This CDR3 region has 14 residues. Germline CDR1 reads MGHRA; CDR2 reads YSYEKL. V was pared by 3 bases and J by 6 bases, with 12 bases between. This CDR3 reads CASSQARETQPQHF. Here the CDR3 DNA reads TGCGCCAGCAGCCAGGCCCGGGAGACTCAGCCCCAGCATTTT.

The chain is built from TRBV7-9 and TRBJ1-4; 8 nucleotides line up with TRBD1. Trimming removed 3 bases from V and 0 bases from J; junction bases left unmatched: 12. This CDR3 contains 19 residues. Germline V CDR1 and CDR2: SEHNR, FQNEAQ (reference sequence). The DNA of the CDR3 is TGTGCCAGCAGCTTTTGGACCGGGACAGGTTTTTCAACTAATGAAAAACTGTTTTTT. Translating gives CASSFWTGTGFSTNEKLFF.